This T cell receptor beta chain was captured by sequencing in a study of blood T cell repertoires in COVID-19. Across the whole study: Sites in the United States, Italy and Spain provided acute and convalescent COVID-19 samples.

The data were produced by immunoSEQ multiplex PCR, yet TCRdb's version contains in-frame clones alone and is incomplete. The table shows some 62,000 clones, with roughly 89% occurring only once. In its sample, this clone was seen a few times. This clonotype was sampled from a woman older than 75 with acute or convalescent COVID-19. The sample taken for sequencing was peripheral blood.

The CDR3 bases are TGTGCCAGCAGCTGGGGGGGCGACACCGGGGAGCTGTTTTTT. The encoded protein is CASSWGGDTGELFF. This chain uses TRBV7-2 with TRBJ2-2; perhaps TRBD2 as D (7 bases). The germline CDR1 and CDR2 sequences are SGHTA and FQGNSA. Trimming left V 4 bases short and J 3 bases short, with 9 bases between. The CDR3 contains 14 residues.